This TCR beta chain was documented in a study of T cells in Graves' hyperthyroidism and ophthalmopathy. The germline gives CDR1 MNHEY, CDR2 SMNVEV (reference sequence). Trimming cost V 6 bases and J 2 bases; bases outside gene matches: 10. CDR3 length equals 18 residues. The investigators amplified TCR beta CDR3 regions from RNA transcripts. RT-PCR in the first round (using the HTBI primer set) targeted the TCR CDR3. TCRdb ran MiXCR on the multiplex PCR reads and lists one entry per CDR3 protein. The sample lists about 300,000 distinct CDR3 sequences; roughly 19% were seen once. Sequenced sample: blood. V gene TRBV27 combines with J gene TRBJ1-4; TRBD1 matches 12 bases. This TCR derives from a man aged 45-60 years with Graves' ophthalmopathy. Written as DNA, the CDR3 is TGTGCCAGCAGACCCCGGGACAGGGGGCAAAGGACTAATGAAAAACTGTTTTTT. The encoded protein is CASRPRDRGQRTNEKLFF.